The TCR beta chain described here comes from a study of T cells in women clearing cervical HPV infection. On the study more broadly: Case blood was drawn a median around 140 days after lesion detection.

The CDR3 covers 17 residues. Germline V gene sequence: CDR1 MNHEY, CDR2 SVGEGT. Germline trimming cut 4 bases from V and 9 bases from J; bases unmatched to any gene: 14. immunoSEQ multiplex PCR used an average of around 1,200 ng genomic DNA. The data were produced by immunoSEQ multiplex PCR, yet TCRdb's version contains in-frame clones alone and is incomplete. The sample has fewer than 30,000 clones. Comment on this clone: The CDR3 extends 3 residues past the end of the read, so its final part is completed from the germline J gene.

All participants had a single incident cervical HPV16 infection, and prevalent HPV16 infections were excluded. HPV was found by MY09/MY11 PCR and dot-blot genotyping. The TCR comes from a woman between 18 and 70 years old with a cervical HPV16 infection that either progressed to CIN3+ or cleared (not recorded which). The chain has TRBV6-2 or TRBV6-3 and TRBJ2-1; 11 nucleotides line up with TRBD2. The sequencing sample was made of blood buffy coat. The CDR3 bases that were read are TGTGCCAGCAGTTCCCTAATAGCGGGAGGGAACCCCGGTGAG. Its protein is CASSSLIAGGNPGE. In full, the CDR3 is CASSSLIAGGNPGEQFF.